A selection of T cell receptor beta chains follows, all from one sample in a study of regulatory T cells in long-lasting Graves disease. TCRdb redid the calling of the multiplex PCR reads with MiXCR, one entry per CDR3 protein. The data hold hundreds of thousands of distinct CDR3 sequences, with roughly a fifth observed a single time. The source was peripheral blood mononuclear cells (PBMCs), collected when the disease was refractory, from a patient treated with antithyroid drugs. These receptors were taken from a female donor with Graves disease. Both conserved end residues are part of each CDR3. D genes are given only for firm matches. The size field is filled for only some rows; it gives once, few, many or a size class.

>TRBV24-1|many|TRBJ2-5|.
TGTGCCACCAGTGATTCGGGCTCCGAAGAGACCCAGTACTTC
CATSDSGSEETQYF
>TRBV27|many|TRBJ1-6|.
TGTGCCAGCAGTTTTTACCTCTCGGGACACTCACCCCTCCACTTT
CASSFYLSGHSPLHF
>TRBV19|few|TRBJ2-7|.
TGTGCCAGTAGTATCAAGGCAGGGCATAGCTACGAGCAGTACTTC
CASSIKAGHSYEQYF
>TRBV7-9|.|TRBJ2-5|TRBD2
TGTGCCAGCAGCTTTCCTCGACTAGCGGGAACCCAAGAGACCCAGTACTTC
CASSFPRLAGTQETQYF
>TRBV28|many|TRBJ2-5|TRBD2
TGTGCCAGCAGTTTAGCGGGAGAACAAGAGACCCAGTACTTC
CASSLAGEQETQYF
>TRBV2|many|TRBJ1-5|.
TGTGCCAGCAGTGACAGGGACGGTCAGCCCCAGCATTTT
CASSDRDGQPQHF
>TRBV20-1|many|TRBJ1-1|TRBD1
TGCAGTGCCCGACAGGGGCCGCATACGAACACTGAAGCTTTCTTT
CSARQGPHTNTEAFF
>TRBV5-4|.|TRBJ2-5|TRBD1
TGTGCCAGCAGCTTGACGGGACAGATCCAAGAGACCCAGTACTTC
CASSLTGQIQETQYF
>TRBV5-1|many|TRBJ1-4|.
TGCGCCAGCAGCTTGGCCGATGCAGGGAATAATGAAAAACTGTTTTTT
CASSLADAGNNEKLFF
>TRBV3-1|few|TRBJ1-2|.
TGTGCCAGCAGCCAAGCGGGGGGTGATGGCTATGGCTACACCTTC
CASSQAGGDGYGYTF
>TRBV28|many|TRBJ1-1|TRBD1
TGTGCCAGCAGTTACAGGGGATTGTACACTGAAGCTTTCTTT
CASSYRGLYTEAFF
>TRBV2|many|TRBJ1-2|TRBD1
TGTGCCAGCAGGGCAGGGGGAGACGGCTACACCTTC
CASRAGGDGYTF
>TRBV7-6|.|TRBJ1-1|.
TGTGCCAGCAGCTTAGGCACAAACCGCGGGAACACTGAAGCTTTCTTT
CASSLGTNRGNTEAFF
>TRBV20-1|.|TRBJ1-5|.
TGCAGTGCTAGAGTTCCCGCGGGACTTGGGAGCAATCAGCCCCAGCATTTT
CSARVPAGLGSNQPQHF
>TRBV6-1|many|TRBJ1-2|.
TGTGCCAGCAGCCCACCGGACGGGGACTATGGCTACACCTTC
CASSPPDGDYGYTF
>TRBV30|few|TRBJ1-2|.
TGTGCCTCCTACAGAGGGCACGTAAATGGCTACACCTTC
CASYRGHVNGYTF
>TRBV5-1|.|TRBJ2-4|.
TGCGCCAGCAGGCCGGGGGACCCATCGAACATTCAGTACTTC
CASRPGDPSNIQYF
>TRBV28|few|TRBJ2-2|TRBD1
TGTGCCAGCAGTCTCGGGCCGCTGGGACAGGTGTTGGGGGAGCTGTTTTTT
CASSLGPLGQVLGELFF
>TRBV2|many|TRBJ1-2|TRBD1
TGTGCCTGGTCGCGTGGCTCGGACAGGGAGGGCTATGGCTACACCTTC
CAWSRGSDREGYGYTF
>TRBV20-1|.|TRBJ2-7|TRBD2
TGCAGTGCTAGTCAACCTAGCGGGGGCCGAACCTACGAGCAGTACTTC
CSASQPSGGRTYEQYF
>TRBV27|many|TRBJ2-7|.
TGTGCCAGCAGTTTATGGGGATCCCCCTACGAGCAGTACTTC
CASSLWGSPYEQYF
>TRBV12-3/TRBV12-4|many|TRBJ1-3|.
TGTGCCAGCAGTTTAGCGCTAGAAACAAACACCATATATTTT
CASSLALETNTIYF
>TRBV20-1|many|TRBJ2-7|.
TGCAGTGCTAGGTTAGGGACCTACGAGCAGTACTTC
CSARLGTYEQYF
>TRBV4-1|few|TRBJ2-7|.
TGCGCCAGCAGCTCACCCGGGACCCCGCCCTACGAGCAGTACTTC
CASSSPGTPPYEQYF
>TRBV11-2|many|TRBJ2-2|.
TGTGCCAGCAGCCCTATCCGTAGTCCCGGGGAGCTGTTTTTT
CASSPIRSPGELFF
>TRBV20-1|.|TRBJ2-3|.
TGCAGTGCTCTCTTCACAGATACGCAGTATTTT
CSALFTDTQYF
>TRBV27|many|TRBJ2-5|.
TGTGCCAGCAGTTCTCGGTGGAAAGAGACCCAGTACTTC
CASSSRWKETQYF
>TRBV6-1|many|TRBJ2-4|.
TGTGCCACCCAGTTCGAGGCCGAGGACATTCAGTACTTC
CATQFEAEDIQYF
>TRBV28|.|TRBJ1-2|.
TGTGCCAGCAGTCAGCTCGGACCGCGCCACTATGGCTACACCTTC
CASSQLGPRHYGYTF
>TRBV4-2|once|TRBJ1-2|TRBD1
TGTGCCAGCGGCCAAGCGGACAGGGGGCATGGCTACACCTTC
CASGQADRGHGYTF
>TRBV28|many|TRBJ1-2|.
TGTGCCAGCAGTTGGGGGTCATATGGCTACACCTTC
CASSWGSYGYTF
>TRBV19|.|TRBJ2-6|TRBD1
TGTGCCAGTAGTATCCAGACGGGACAGCGTTTCTCTGGGGCCAACGTCCTGACTTTC
CASSIQTGQRFSGANVLTF
>TRBV19|few|TRBJ1-5|.
TGTGCCAGTAGTATAGGAAGGGTCCATCAGCCCCAGCATTTT
CASSIGRVHQPQHF
>TRBV19|few|TRBJ1-1|.
TGTGCCAGTGCCCCCGGGACACACAGTAACACTGAAGCTTTCTTT
CASAPGTHSNTEAFF
>TRBV3-1|many|TRBJ1-2|.
TGTGCCAGCAGCCAAGCCCCTAACTATGGCTACACCTTC
CASSQAPNYGYTF
>TRBV2|many|TRBJ1-4|.
TGTGCCAGCAGTGAAGGTACGGGAAATGAAAAACTGTTTTTT
CASSEGTGNEKLFF
>TRBV12-3/TRBV12-4|many|TRBJ1-3|.
TGTGCCAGCAGCCCGCCCAGGGGACCTGGAAACACCATATATTTT
CASSPPRGPGNTIYF
>TRBV20-1|few|TRBJ2-7|.
TGCAGTGCCCTCGGGACTCAAGAGCAGTACTTC
CSALGTQEQYF
>TRBV27|.|TRBJ1-2|.
TGTGCCAGCAAGGAGGTCGGTGACTATGGCTACACCTTC
CASKEVGDYGYTF
>TRBV7-9|.|TRBJ2-1|.
TGTGCCAGCAGCTTAAGACAGGCCACCTACAATGAGCAGTTCTTC
CASSLRQATYNEQFF
>TRBV18|.|TRBJ1-2|.
TGTGCCAGCTCACCACTTGGCCAGGGGAACTATGGCTACACCTTC
CASSPLGQGNYGYTF
>TRBV2|.|TRBJ2-3|.
TGTGCCAGCAGTGCAGGGGCTGCCACAGATACGCAGTATTTT
CASSAGAATDTQYF
>TRBV3-1|many|TRBJ1-2|.
TGTGCCAGCAGCCAAGGGACCTCCGGCTACACCTTC
CASSQGTSGYTF
>TRBV27|many|TRBJ2-7|.
TGTGCCAGCAGTTTGTCCGAGGGTGCCTACGAGCAGTACTTC
CASSLSEGAYEQYF
>TRBV28|.|TRBJ2-1|TRBD2
TGTGCCAGCAGTTCATCCCTGGGACTAGCGGGTAACAGGCAGTTCTTC
CASSSSLGLAGNRQFF
>TRBV28|many|TRBJ2-5|.
TGTGCCAGCATTACTGTGGGGGGGACCCAGTACTTC
CASITVGGTQYF
>TRBV5-4|many|TRBJ2-5|.
TGTGCCAGCAGCCCCCTCGGCTCCCTCCAAGAGACCCAGTACTTC
CASSPLGSLQETQYF
>TRBV27|many|TRBJ1-4|.
TGTGCCAGCAGTTTCGTCAGGGGCGGTGGAGAAAAACTGTTTTTT
CASSFVRGGGEKLFF
>TRBV24-1|few|TRBJ2-2|TRBD1
TGTGCCACCAGTGACCCGACAGGGATACCGAACACCGGGGAGCTGTTTTTT
CATSDPTGIPNTGELFF
>TRBV20-1|.|TRBJ1-5|.
TGCAGTGCTAGAGATAAGTGGGTTATGAGCAATCAGCCCCAGCATTTT
CSARDKWVMSNQPQHF
>TRBV7-3|many|TRBJ2-2|TRBD2
TGTGCCAGCAGCTTACTAGCGGGAGCGAACACCGGGGAGCTGTTTTTT
CASSLLAGANTGELFF
>TRBV5-1|.|TRBJ2-3|TRBD1
TGCGCCAGCAGCTTAATAGGACAGGGGGCAGATACGCAGTATTTT
CASSLIGQGADTQYF
>TRBV12-3/TRBV12-4|few|TRBJ1-1|.
TGTGCCAGCAGTTTGCCCGGTTTTGGTACGAACACTGAAGCTTTCTTT
CASSLPGFGTNTEAFF
>TRBV28|many|TRBJ1-2|.
TGTGCCAGCAGTTTCGACAGCTCGACTAACTATGGCTACACCTTC
CASSFDSSTNYGYTF
>TRBV19|few|TRBJ1-5|.
TGTGCCAGTAGTGACCTAGTGGGTCGGGGCAATCAGCCCCAGCATTTT
CASSDLVGRGNQPQHF
>TRBV28|many|TRBJ2-7|.
TGTGCCAGCAGGATGGTGGGGCTGAGCTCCTACGAGCAGTACTTC
CASRMVGLSSYEQYF
>TRBV5-1|many|TRBJ1-2|.
TGTGCCAGCAGCTTGGGATCTCTCAACTATGGCTACACCTTC
CASSLGSLNYGYTF